Listed below are T cell receptor beta chains from one sample, sequenced in a study of OX40 agonist ivuxolimab in advanced cancers. Using immunoSEQ multiplex PCR, the repertoire was profiled, and TCRdb retains in-frame clones only, with some absent. The table includes 60,000 or so clones, 65% to 90% detected once. The material was CD4+ or CD8+ T cells sorted from blood, obtained in a trial of the OX40 agonist ivuxolimab. These receptors originate from an adult with an advanced solid tumor such as melanoma, head and neck, liver or kidney cancer. Both conserved end residues are part of each CDR3.

>TRBV7-9
CASSLDSSTNEKLFF
>TRBV10-2
CASSGGTGLSSYNSPLHF
>TRBV4-1
CASSQGGLWGGNTIYF
>TRBV6-5
CASISGGSGTGELFF
>TRBV7-2
CASSLVGTATYNEQFF
>TRBV11-3
CASSKGQGLEQYF
>TRBV12-5
CASGQGVNVGELFF
>TRBV30
CAAGGVNQPQHF
>TRBV6-1
CASSRQTDGEAFF
>TRBV29-1
CSVGGQGGGYTF
>TRBV16
CASSHTTGSDGYTF
>TRBV18
CASSTNYNSPLHF
>TRBV7-9
CASSLGRGFQDQPQHF
>TRBV13
CASSLGSGAFF
>TRBV12-5
CASGLAGTGAIWDTIYF
>TRBV27
CASSSGQGSNQPQHF
>TRBV28
CASKTLDYEQYF
>TRBV9
CASSVHSGEKLFF
>TRBV7-8
CASSLVGAGELFF
>TRBV5-4
CASSLSGQDYGYTF
>TRBV7-9
CASSQDFQPQHF
>TRBV28
CASGLVGSYEQYF
>TRBV11-1
CASSLVTRTEPTEAFF
>TRBV18
CASRPRSGANTGELFF
>TRBV28
CASSRLGYEQYF
>TRBV5-1
CASSGGSTSGQETQYF
>TRBV5-6
CASSRPDGSYNSPLHF
>TRBV7-9
CASSPTGTSGSGEQYF
>TRBV27
CASSLPAGLEQFF
>TRBV6-6
CASSNLLTGDNGYTF
>TRBV20-1
CSAVDLDEQYF
>TRBV4-1
CASSPPGRSRSEKLFF
>TRBV9
CASSVGVWRTDNQPQHF
>TRBV10-3
CAISERREGPYEQYF
>TRBV28
CASSLWGLDQGPGELFF
>TRBV28
CASSTGQGSNQPQHF
>TRBV6-5
CASSLPYLGRSEKLFF
>TRBV29-1
CSVGSRGLNTEAFF
>TRBV18
CASSPDTTYEQYF
>TRBV5-1
CASSLEGTSGIYSYNEQFF
>TRBV18
CASSGGWTAGELFF
>TRBV5-6
CASSASRNQPQHF
>TRBV11-2
CASSPLYYGYTF
>TRBV15
CATSIADRQNEKLFF
>TRBV18
CASSPWGTEQYF
>TRBV4-2
CASSRDRSGIAYEQYF
>TRBV27
CASGSGTVYGYTF